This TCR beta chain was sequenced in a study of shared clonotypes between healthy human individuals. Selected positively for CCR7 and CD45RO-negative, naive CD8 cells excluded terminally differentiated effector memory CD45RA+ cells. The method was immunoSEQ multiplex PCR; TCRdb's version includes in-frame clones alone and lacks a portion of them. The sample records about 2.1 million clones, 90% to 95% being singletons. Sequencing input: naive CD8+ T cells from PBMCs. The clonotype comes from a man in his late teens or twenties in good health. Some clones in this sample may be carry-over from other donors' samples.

DNA of the CDR3: TGTGCCAGCAGCTTAGCGGCAGGACCCTACGAGCAGTACTTC. Encoded protein: CASSLAAGPYEQYF. J is TRBJ2-5 and V is TRBV7-9, with no clear D. TRBJ2-7 matches the DNA end more closely, so the J call is doubtful. CDR3 length equals 14 residues. The germline V gene encodes CDR1 SEHNR and CDR2 FQNEAQ (reference sequence).